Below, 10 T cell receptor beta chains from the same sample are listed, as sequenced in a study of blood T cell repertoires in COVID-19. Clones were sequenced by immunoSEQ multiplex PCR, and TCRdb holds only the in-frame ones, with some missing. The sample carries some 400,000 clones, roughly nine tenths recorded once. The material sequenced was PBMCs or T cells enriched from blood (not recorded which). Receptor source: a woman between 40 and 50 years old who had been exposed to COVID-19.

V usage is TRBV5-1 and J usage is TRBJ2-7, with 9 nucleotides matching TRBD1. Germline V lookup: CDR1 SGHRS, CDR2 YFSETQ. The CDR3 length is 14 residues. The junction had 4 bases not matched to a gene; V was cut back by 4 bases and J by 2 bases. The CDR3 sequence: CASSMTGGTYEQYF. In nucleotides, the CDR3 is TGCGCCAGCAGCATGACAGGGGGAACCTACGAGCAGTACTTC. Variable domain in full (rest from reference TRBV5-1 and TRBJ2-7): KAGVTQTPRYLIKTRGQQVTLSCSPISGHRSVSWYQQTPGQGLQFLFEYFSETQRNKGNFPGRFSGRQFSNSRSEMNVSTLELGDSALYLCASSMTGGTYEQYFGPGTRLTVT.

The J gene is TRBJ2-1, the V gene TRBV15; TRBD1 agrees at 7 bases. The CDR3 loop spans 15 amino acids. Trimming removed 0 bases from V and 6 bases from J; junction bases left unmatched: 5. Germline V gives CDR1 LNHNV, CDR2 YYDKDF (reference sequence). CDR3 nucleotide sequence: TGTGCCACCAGCAGAGACAGACAGGGTAGCAATGAGCAGTTCTTC. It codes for CATSRDRQGSNEQFF.

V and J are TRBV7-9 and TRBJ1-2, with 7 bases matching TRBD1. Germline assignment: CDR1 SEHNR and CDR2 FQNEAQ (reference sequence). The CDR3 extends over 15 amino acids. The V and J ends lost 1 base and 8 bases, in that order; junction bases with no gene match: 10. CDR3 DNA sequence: TGTGCCAGCAGCTTAGGACAGGGAGGACAGCGGGGCTACACCTTC. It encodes CASSLGQGGQRGYTF.

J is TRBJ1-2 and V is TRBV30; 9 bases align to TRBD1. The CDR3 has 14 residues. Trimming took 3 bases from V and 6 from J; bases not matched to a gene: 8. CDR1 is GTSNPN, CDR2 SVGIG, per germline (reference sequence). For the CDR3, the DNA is TGTGCCTGGAGAGAGTATGGGACAGGGAATGGCTACACCTTC. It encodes CAWREYGTGNGYTF.

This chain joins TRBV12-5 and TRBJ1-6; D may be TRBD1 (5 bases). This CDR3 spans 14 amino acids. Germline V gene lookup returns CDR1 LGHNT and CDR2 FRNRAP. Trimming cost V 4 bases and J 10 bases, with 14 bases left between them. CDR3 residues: CASGSPRDSSPLHF. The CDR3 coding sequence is TGTGCTAGTGGTTCACCCCGGGACTCATCACCCCTCCACTTT.

As DNA, the CDR3 is TGTGCCAGCAGCAAAGCGAGGAACGGGAAACCCTACGAGCAGTACTTC. This codes for CASSKARNGKPYEQYF. This chain uses TRBV21-1 with TRBJ2-7; the table's D call, TRBD2, has no DNA check behind it. TRBV21-1 is marked as a pseudogene. This CDR3 has 16 residues.

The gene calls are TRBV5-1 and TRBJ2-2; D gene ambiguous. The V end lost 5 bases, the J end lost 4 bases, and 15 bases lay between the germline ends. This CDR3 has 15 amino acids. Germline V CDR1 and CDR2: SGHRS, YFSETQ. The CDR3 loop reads CASSMVARSTGELFF. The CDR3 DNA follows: TGCGCCAGCAGTATGGTGGCTAGGAGCACCGGGGAGCTGTTTTTT. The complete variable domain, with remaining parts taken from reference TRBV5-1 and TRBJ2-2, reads KAGVTQTPRYLIKTRGQQVTLSCSPISGHRSVSWYQQTPGQGLQFLFEYFSETQRNKGNFPGRFSGRQFSNSRSEMNVSTLELGDSALYLCASSMVARSTGELFFGEGSRLTVL.

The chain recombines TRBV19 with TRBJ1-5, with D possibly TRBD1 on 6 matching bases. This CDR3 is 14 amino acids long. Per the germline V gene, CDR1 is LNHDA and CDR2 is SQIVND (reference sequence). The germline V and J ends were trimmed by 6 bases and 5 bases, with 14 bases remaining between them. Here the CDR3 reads CASRDPHRDQPQHF. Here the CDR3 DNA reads TGTGCCAGTAGGGACCCGCACAGGGATCAGCCCCAGCATTTT. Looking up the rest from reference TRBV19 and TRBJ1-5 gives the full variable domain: DGGITQSPKYLFRKEGQNVTLSCEQNLNHDAMYWYRQDPGQGLRLIYYSQIVNDFQKGDIAEGYSVSREKKESFPLTVTSAQKNPTAFYLCASRDPHRDQPQHFGDGTRLSIL.

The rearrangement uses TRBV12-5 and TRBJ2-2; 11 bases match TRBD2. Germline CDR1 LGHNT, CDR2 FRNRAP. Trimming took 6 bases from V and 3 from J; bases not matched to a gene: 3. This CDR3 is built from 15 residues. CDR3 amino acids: CASGLAGVYTGELFF. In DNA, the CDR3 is TGTGCTAGTGGACTAGCGGGAGTTTACACCGGGGAGCTGTTTTTT.

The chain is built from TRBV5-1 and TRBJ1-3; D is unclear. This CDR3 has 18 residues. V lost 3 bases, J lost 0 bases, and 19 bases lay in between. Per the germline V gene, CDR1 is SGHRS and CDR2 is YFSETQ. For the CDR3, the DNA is TGCGCCAGCAGCTCCCTACCTTCGGCCGGAGGCTCTGGAAACACCATATATTTT. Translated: CASSSLPSAGGSGNTIYF.